The T cell receptor (beta chain) under discussion was sequenced for a study of control samples from healthy donors and cancer patients (dated by TCRdb to 2018 to 2020). Libraries came from the immunoSEQ multiplex PCR assay. TCRdb obtained this table from immuneACCESS and retained in-frame rearrangements with V and J assigned. These tables miss some clones; where compared with another copy, unresolved V genes account for less than half of the shortfall, and the remainder is unexplained. The sample has some 150,000 clones on record, 95% to 96% of them singletons. The ten largest clones take up 1% of the sample. In the case of this clone: This receptor's antigen is unknown. The sample holds no much larger clone one base away, and base qualities are not on file.

The germline V gene provides CDR1 SGHDN and CDR2 FVKESK. Trimming at the junction amounts to 4 bases on V and 2 bases on J, and the germline ends lie 9 bases apart. The CDR3 spans 13 residues, from the cysteine through the phenylalanine. Kept here is only the CDR3 DNA, which spans 39 bases and is read in frame from base 1. The sequence was obtained from a woman in her twenties or thirties in good health. The chain was built from TRBV14 and TRBJ2-7; the D gene lacks a confident call. The sample consisted of blood. The DNA sequence is given as TGTGCCAGCAGCCGCCCACCAACCTACGAGCAGTACTTC. Its product reads: CASSRPPTYEQYF.